The rows below give T cell receptor beta chains drawn from one sample of a study of blood T cell repertoires in COVID-19. TCRdb's copy holds only in-frame clones and misses some; the assay was immunoSEQ multiplex PCR. The repertoire holds more than 250,000 clones, with 70% to 90% as singletons. What was sequenced was PBMCs or T cells enriched from blood (not recorded which). The receptors were gathered from a man aged 30 to 39 who had recovered from COVID-19. Both conserved end residues are part of each CDR3. D genes are given only for firm matches. Clone size, where shown, is once, few, many, or a class for clones that have expanded.

clone size: -
J gene: TRBJ2-1
D gene: TRBD2
V gene: TRBV20-1
CDR3 protein: CSASPAGGSNYNEQFF
CDR3 DNA: TGCAGTGCTAGTCCCGCGGGGGGGTCCAACTACAATGAGCAGTTCTTC

clone size: -
J gene: TRBJ1-2
D gene: TRBD1
V gene: TRBV5-1
CDR3 protein: CASSPGTANYGYTF
CDR3 DNA: TGCGCCAGCAGCCCCGGGACAGCTAACTATGGCTACACCTTC

clone size: -
J gene: TRBJ2-1
D gene: TRBD1
V gene: TRBV6-5
CDR3 protein: CASKHGTGYNEQFF
CDR3 DNA: TGTGCCAGCAAGCACGGGACAGGGTACAATGAGCAGTTCTTC

clone size: -
J gene: TRBJ1-1
D gene: TRBD1
V gene: TRBV7-2
CDR3 protein: CASSYRGRYTEAFF
CDR3 DNA: TGTGCCAGCAGCTACAGGGGGAGGTACACTGAAGCTTTCTTT

clone size: -
J gene: TRBJ1-6
D gene: -
V gene: TRBV4-1
CDR3 protein: CASSHQRYWGGATYNSPLHF
CDR3 DNA: TGCGCCAGCAGCCACCAAAGGTACTGGGGGGGCGCAACCTATAATTCACCCCTCCACTTT

clone size: -
J gene: TRBJ2-2
D gene: TRBD1
V gene: TRBV5-4
CDR3 protein: CASRPQGDTGELFF
CDR3 DNA: TGTGCCAGCAGGCCTCAGGGGGACACCGGGGAGCTGTTTTTT

clone size: -
J gene: TRBJ2-1
D gene: -
V gene: TRBV7-6
CDR3 protein: CASSLAGVGNEQFF
CDR3 DNA: TGTGCCAGCAGCTTAGCAGGGGTGGGGAATGAGCAGTTCTTC

clone size: -
J gene: TRBJ2-3
D gene: TRBD2
V gene: TRBV5-1
CDR3 protein: CASSSRLAGYEVTDTQYF
CDR3 DNA: TGCGCCAGCAGCTCACGACTAGCGGGGTATGAAGTCACAGATACGCAGTATTTT

clone size: -
J gene: TRBJ1-2
D gene: TRBD1
V gene: TRBV5-6
CDR3 protein: CASSYGTERGYTF
CDR3 DNA: TGTGCCAGCAGCTACGGGACAGAGAGAGGCTACACCTTC

clone size: once
J gene: TRBJ1-1
D gene: TRBD1
V gene: TRBV29-1
CDR3 protein: CSVGTGNLNTEAFF
CDR3 DNA: TGCAGCGTTGGGACAGGGAACCTGAACACTGAAGCTTTCTTT

clone size: -
J gene: TRBJ1-2
D gene: -
V gene: TRBV27
CDR3 protein: CASSFAGNYGYTF
CDR3 DNA: TGTGCCAGCAGTTTTGCGGGGAACTATGGCTACACCTTC

clone size: -
J gene: TRBJ1-1
D gene: -
V gene: TRBV7-9
CDR3 protein: CASSSTDTPNTEAFF
CDR3 DNA: TGTGCCAGCAGCTCGACAGATACCCCGAACACTGAAGCTTTCTTT

clone size: -
J gene: TRBJ2-7
D gene: TRBD1
V gene: TRBV3-1/TRBV3-2
CDR3 protein: CASSQGGQGIYEQYF
CDR3 DNA: TGTGCCAGCAGCCAGGGGGGACAGGGGATTTACGAGCAGTACTTC

clone size: -
J gene: TRBJ1-2
D gene: -
V gene: TRBV13
CDR3 protein: CASSSSKKIDYGYTF
CDR3 DNA: TGTGCCAGCAGCTCATCCAAAAAGATAGACTATGGCTACACCTTC

clone size: -
J gene: TRBJ2-5
D gene: -
V gene: TRBV5-4
CDR3 protein: CASSLNLRETQYF
CDR3 DNA: TGTGCCAGCAGCTTGAACCTGAGAGAGACCCAGTACTTC

clone size: once
J gene: TRBJ1-5
D gene: TRBD1
V gene: TRBV5-6
CDR3 protein: CASSMGQGYEQPQHF
CDR3 DNA: TGTGCCAGCAGCATGGGACAGGGGTACGAGCAGCCCCAGCATTTT

clone size: -
J gene: TRBJ1-4
D gene: -
V gene: TRBV12-3/TRBV12-4
CDR3 protein: CASSLVGVQFF
CDR3 DNA: TGTGCCAGCAGTTTAGTAGGGGTCCAGTTTTTT

clone size: -
J gene: TRBJ2-1
D gene: -
V gene: TRBV18
CDR3 protein: CASSPLSQPNEQFF
CDR3 DNA: TGTGCCAGCTCACCACTTAGCCAGCCCAATGAGCAGTTCTTC

clone size: -
J gene: TRBJ1-3
D gene: -
V gene: TRBV18
CDR3 protein: CASSPTGQGSGNTIYF
CDR3 DNA: TGTGCCAGCTCACCTACAGGGCAGGGCTCTGGAAACACCATATATTTT

clone size: few
J gene: TRBJ2-7
D gene: TRBD1
V gene: TRBV5-6
CDR3 protein: CASSWGQVYEQYF
CDR3 DNA: TGTGCCAGCAGCTGGGGACAGGTCTACGAGCAGTACTTC

clone size: -
J gene: TRBJ2-2
D gene: TRBD1
V gene: TRBV9
CDR3 protein: CASSVDHRGLNTGELFF
CDR3 DNA: TGTGCCAGCAGCGTAGATCACAGGGGGCTCAACACCGGGGAGCTGTTTTTT

clone size: few
J gene: TRBJ1-5
D gene: TRBD1
V gene: TRBV19
CDR3 protein: CASSSRDRGLRQPQHF
CDR3 DNA: TGTGCCAGTAGTTCCCGGGACAGGGGGCTTCGACAGCCCCAGCATTTT

clone size: -
J gene: TRBJ2-2
D gene: TRBD2
V gene: TRBV9
CDR3 protein: CASSGGTSDSGELFF
CDR3 DNA: TGTGCCAGCAGCGGTGGGACTAGCGACAGTGGGGAGCTGTTTTTT

clone size: once
J gene: TRBJ1-3
D gene: -
V gene: TRBV10-3
CDR3 protein: CAIRTQGLSGNTIYF
CDR3 DNA: TGTGCCATCAGAACACAGGGCCTCTCTGGAAACACCATATATTTT

clone size: -
J gene: TRBJ1-2
D gene: -
V gene: TRBV6-1
CDR3 protein: CASREDRSSGYGYTF
CDR3 DNA: TGTGCCAGCAGAGAAGACAGGAGTAGTGGCTATGGCTACACCTTC

clone size: -
J gene: TRBJ2-3
D gene: TRBD2
V gene: TRBV12-3/TRBV12-4
CDR3 protein: CASSDLSGGPQYF
CDR3 DNA: TGTGCCAGCAGTGACCTTAGCGGGGGCCCGCAGTATTTT

clone size: -
J gene: TRBJ1-2
D gene: -
V gene: TRBV13
CDR3 protein: CASSLPLARYSVSNYGYTF
CDR3 DNA: TGTGCCAGCAGCCTCCCGCTTGCCAGGTATTCGGTGTCTAACTATGGCTACACCTTC

clone size: once
J gene: TRBJ2-5
D gene: -
V gene: TRBV3-1/TRBV3-2
CDR3 protein: CASSQGSAGEETQYF
CDR3 DNA: TGTGCCAGCAGCCAAGGATCAGCAGGCGAAGAGACCCAGTACTTC

clone size: few
J gene: TRBJ2-2
D gene: -
V gene: TRBV5-1
CDR3 protein: CASSPYSTGELFF
CDR3 DNA: TGCGCCAGCAGCCCCTATTCTACCGGGGAGCTGTTTTTT

clone size: -
J gene: TRBJ1-6
D gene: -
V gene: TRBV4-1
CDR3 protein: CASSRSRGPRNSISPLHF
CDR3 DNA: TGCGCCAGCAGCCGATCGAGAGGGCCGAGGAACTCGATTTCACCCCTCCACTTT

clone size: -
J gene: TRBJ2-2
D gene: -
V gene: TRBV7-3
CDR3 protein: CASSLSTQPYTGELFF
CDR3 DNA: TGTGCCAGCAGCTTATCAACACAACCCTACACCGGGGAGCTGTTTTTT

clone size: -
J gene: TRBJ1-4
D gene: -
V gene: TRBV19
CDR3 protein: CASTLGAVPNEKLFF
CDR3 DNA: TGTGCCAGTACTCTAGGGGCAGTACCTAATGAAAAACTGTTTTTT

clone size: -
J gene: TRBJ1-2
D gene: -
V gene: TRBV2
CDR3 protein: CASSGAGNYGYTF
CDR3 DNA: TGTGCCAGCAGTGGGGCAGGGAACTATGGCTACACCTTC

clone size: -
J gene: TRBJ2-5
D gene: -
V gene: TRBV15
CDR3 protein: CATSRVQGREETQYF
CDR3 DNA: TGTGCCACCAGCAGAGTACAGGGTAGGGAGGAGACCCAGTACTTC

clone size: -
J gene: TRBJ1-3
D gene: -
V gene: TRBV18
CDR3 protein: CASSPGSNGNTIYF
CDR3 DNA: TGTGCCAGCTCACCAGGGAGTAATGGAAACACCATATATTTT

clone size: -
J gene: TRBJ1-5
D gene: -
V gene: TRBV4-1
CDR3 protein: CASSNRAGAEQPQHF
CDR3 DNA: TGCGCCAGCAGCAACCGGGCAGGGGCGGAACAGCCCCAGCATTTT

clone size: -
J gene: TRBJ1-4
D gene: -
V gene: TRBV15
CDR3 protein: CATRREGGSLGEKLFF
CDR3 DNA: TGTGCCACCAGGAGGGAGGGAGGATCGCTCGGTGAAAAACTGTTTTTT

clone size: -
J gene: TRBJ1-1
D gene: -
V gene: TRBV5-5
CDR3 protein: CASSQEAGTEAFF
CDR3 DNA: TGTGCCAGCAGCCAAGAAGCGGGGACTGAAGCTTTCTTT

clone size: -
J gene: TRBJ1-5
D gene: -
V gene: TRBV6-1
CDR3 protein: CASSEVREQPQHF
CDR3 DNA: TGTGCCAGCAGTGAAGTACGGGAACAGCCCCAGCATTTT

clone size: few
J gene: TRBJ2-3
D gene: -
V gene: TRBV10-3
CDR3 protein: CATGPGESTDTQYF
CDR3 DNA: TGTGCCACTGGTCCGGGGGAAAGCACAGATACGCAGTATTTT

clone size: -
J gene: TRBJ2-2
D gene: -
V gene: TRBV7-3
CDR3 protein: CASSLGGNTGELFF
CDR3 DNA: TGTGCCAGCAGCTTAGGTGGCAACACCGGGGAGCTGTTTTTT

clone size: once
J gene: TRBJ2-3
D gene: TRBD2
V gene: TRBV12-5
CDR3 protein: CASGMSGGNTQYF
CDR3 DNA: TGTGCTAGTGGGATGTCGGGGGGTAATACGCAGTATTTT

clone size: -
J gene: TRBJ1-1
D gene: -
V gene: TRBV10-2
CDR3 protein: CATCEVGNTEAFF
CDR3 DNA: TGCGCCACCTGCGAGGTCGGAAACACTGAAGCTTTCTTT

clone size: -
J gene: TRBJ1-3
D gene: -
V gene: TRBV10-3
CDR3 protein: CATQGASGNTIYF
CDR3 DNA: TGTGCCACACAAGGGGCTTCTGGAAACACCATATATTTT

clone size: -
J gene: TRBJ1-2
D gene: -
V gene: TRBV2
CDR3 protein: CASSVGAPNGYTF
CDR3 DNA: TGTGCCAGCAGCGTGGGGGCGCCTAATGGCTACACCTTC

clone size: -
J gene: TRBJ2-7
D gene: -
V gene: TRBV19
CDR3 protein: CASKNRAVDYEQYF
CDR3 DNA: TGTGCCAGTAAAAACAGGGCGGTCGACTACGAGCAGTACTTC

clone size: -
J gene: TRBJ2-7
D gene: -
V gene: TRBV4-3
CDR3 protein: CASSQDPGAREQYF
CDR3 DNA: TGCGCCAGCAGCCAAGATCCCGGAGCGAGAGAGCAGTACTTC

clone size: -
J gene: TRBJ2-1
D gene: TRBD1
V gene: TRBV2
CDR3 protein: CAGRDRSYNEQFF
CDR3 DNA: TGTGCCGGCCGGGACAGATCCTACAATGAGCAGTTCTTC

clone size: few
J gene: TRBJ1-1
D gene: -
V gene: TRBV5-8
CDR3 protein: CASSFPGEMNTEAFF
CDR3 DNA: TGTGCCAGCAGCTTCCCAGGGGAGATGAACACTGAAGCTTTCTTT

clone size: once
J gene: TRBJ2-3
D gene: TRBD2
V gene: TRBV5-1
CDR3 protein: CASSFLPGTSNTDTQYF
CDR3 DNA: TGCGCCAGCAGCTTCTTACCCGGGACTAGCAACACAGATACGCAGTATTTT

clone size: -
J gene: TRBJ1-3
D gene: -
V gene: TRBV28
CDR3 protein: CASSLRGAGNTIYF
CDR3 DNA: TGTGCCAGCAGTTTGCGGGGGGCAGGAAACACCATATATTTT

clone size: -
J gene: TRBJ2-7
D gene: -
V gene: TRBV6-6
CDR3 protein: CASSYSSRSYEQYF
CDR3 DNA: TGTGCCAGCAGTTACTCTTCCAGGTCCTACGAGCAGTACTTC

clone size: -
J gene: TRBJ1-6
D gene: TRBD1
V gene: TRBV5-1
CDR3 protein: CASSGTGRSSYNSPLHF
CDR3 DNA: TGCGCCAGCAGCGGGACAGGGAGGAGCTCCTATAATTCACCCCTCCACTTT

clone size: -
J gene: TRBJ1-2
D gene: -
V gene: TRBV5-5
CDR3 protein: CASSLGNRRSGGYTF
CDR3 DNA: TGTGCCAGCAGCCTGGGAAACAGGCGTTCAGGAGGCTACACCTTC

clone size: -
J gene: TRBJ2-7
D gene: TRBD2
V gene: TRBV29-1
CDR3 protein: CSVEASGTDLYEQYF
CDR3 DNA: TGCAGCGTTGAGGCTAGCGGGACGGATCTCTACGAGCAGTACTTC

clone size: -
J gene: TRBJ2-7
D gene: -
V gene: TRBV6-1
CDR3 protein: CASSEGHYEQYF
CDR3 DNA: TGTGCCAGCAGTGAAGGGCACTACGAGCAGTACTTC

clone size: -
J gene: TRBJ2-2
D gene: -
V gene: TRBV2
CDR3 protein: CASSGQGELFF
CDR3 DNA: TGTGCCAGCAGTGGACAGGGGGAGCTGTTTTTT

clone size: -
J gene: TRBJ1-4
D gene: TRBD1
V gene: TRBV5-1
CDR3 protein: CASSSGTGGAGEKLFF
CDR3 DNA: TGCGCCAGCAGCTCCGGGACAGGGGGCGCCGGGGAAAAACTGTTTTTT

clone size: once
J gene: TRBJ1-2
D gene: -
V gene: TRBV29-1
CDR3 protein: CSVEGASNYGYTF
CDR3 DNA: TGCAGCGTTGAAGGGGCCTCTAACTATGGCTACACCTTC